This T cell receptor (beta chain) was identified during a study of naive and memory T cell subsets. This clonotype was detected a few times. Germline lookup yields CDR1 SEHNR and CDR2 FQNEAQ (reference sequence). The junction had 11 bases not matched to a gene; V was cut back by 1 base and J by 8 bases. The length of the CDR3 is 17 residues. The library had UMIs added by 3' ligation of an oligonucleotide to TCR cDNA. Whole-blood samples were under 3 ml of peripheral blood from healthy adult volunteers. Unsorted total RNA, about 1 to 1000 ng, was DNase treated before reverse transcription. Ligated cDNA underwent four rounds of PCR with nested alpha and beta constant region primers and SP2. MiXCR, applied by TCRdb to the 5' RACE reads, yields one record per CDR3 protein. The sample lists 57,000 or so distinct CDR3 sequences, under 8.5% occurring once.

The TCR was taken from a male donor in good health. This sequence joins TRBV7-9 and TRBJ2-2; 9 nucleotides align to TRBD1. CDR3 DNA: TGTGCCAGCAGCTTAGGACCGGGACAGGGCTTCTCGGGGGAGCTGTTTTTT. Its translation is CASSLGPGQGFSGELFF.